This T cell receptor beta chain was found in a study of T cell responses to AZD1222 COVID-19 vaccine. Germline values: CDR1 GTSNPN, CDR2 SVGIG (reference sequence). CDR3 length: 15 residues. With V trimmed by 5 bases and J by 7 bases, 10 bases remained unmatched. The table came from immunoSEQ multiplex PCR; TCRdb's copy has only in-frame clones and leaves some out. The repertoire holds 90,000 to 150,000 clones, with roughly nine tenths as singletons. Sequenced material: peripheral blood, taken 28 days after the second AZD1222 dose. J is TRBJ2-1 and V is TRBV30, with TRBD2 matching over 11 bases. The clonotype was recovered from an adult who received the AZD1222 COVID-19 vaccine. In nucleotides, the CDR3 is TGTGCCTGGGGAGGGGGACTAGCGGTTATGAATGAGCAGTTCTTC. It yields the protein CAWGGGLAVMNEQFF. Drawing the rest from reference TRBV30 and TRBJ2-1, the complete variable domain is SQTIHQWPATLVQPVGSPLSLECTVEGTSNPNLYWYRQAAGRGLQLLFYSVGIGQISSEVPQNLSASRPQDRQFILSSKKLLLSDSGFYLCAWGGGLAVMNEQFFGPGTRLTVL.